This T cell receptor beta chain was recovered during a study of CD8+ T cells in alopecia areata. Background on the study: Those treated were given oral tofacitinib at 5 to 10 mg twice daily. Percent affected scalp area, the SALT score, rated treated patients' severity. The study, taken as a whole, reports: While patients received tofacitinib, many expanded lesional clones remained present in scalp and blood.

The treatment was: oral pan-JAK inhibitor, 5-10 mg twice daily. This clone has just a few counts. Its specificity is unknown. The CDR3 has 14 residues. Germline CDR1 is LNHNV and CDR2 is YYDKDF (reference sequence). Trimming pared 5 bases from V and 5 bases from J, leaving 15 bases between. Sequencing relied on a cDNA template that was reverse transcribed from extracted RNA. Assay used: immunoSEQ multiplex PCR; TCRdb lists only in-frame clones, some missing. Of 80,000 to 100,000 clones listed, roughly two fifths were seen once; the top ten hold more than 15%. V gene TRBV15 combines with J gene TRBJ2-5; no clear D. This specimen was CD8+ T cells sorted from blood, taken at week 24, from a patient treated with tofacitinib. The origin of this receptor is a human donor with alopecia areata. The CDR3 loop reads CATSRPTARETQYF. In nucleotides, the CDR3 is TGTGCCACCAGCCGTCCCACAGCCAGGGAGACCCAGTACTTC.